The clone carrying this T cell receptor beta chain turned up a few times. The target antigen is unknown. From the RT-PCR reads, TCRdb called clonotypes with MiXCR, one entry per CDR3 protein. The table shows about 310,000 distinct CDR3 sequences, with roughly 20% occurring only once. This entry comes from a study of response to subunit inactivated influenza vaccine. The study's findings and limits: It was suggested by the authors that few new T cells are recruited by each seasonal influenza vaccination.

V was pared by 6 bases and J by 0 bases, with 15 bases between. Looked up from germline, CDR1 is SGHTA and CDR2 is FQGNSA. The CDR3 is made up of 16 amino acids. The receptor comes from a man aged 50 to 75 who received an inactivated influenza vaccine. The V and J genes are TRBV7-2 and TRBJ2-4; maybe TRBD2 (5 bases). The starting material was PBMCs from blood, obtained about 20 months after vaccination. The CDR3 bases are TGTGCCAGCAGACTCAGCGGCGAATTAGCCAAAAACATTCAGTACTTC. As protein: CASRLSGELAKNIQYF.